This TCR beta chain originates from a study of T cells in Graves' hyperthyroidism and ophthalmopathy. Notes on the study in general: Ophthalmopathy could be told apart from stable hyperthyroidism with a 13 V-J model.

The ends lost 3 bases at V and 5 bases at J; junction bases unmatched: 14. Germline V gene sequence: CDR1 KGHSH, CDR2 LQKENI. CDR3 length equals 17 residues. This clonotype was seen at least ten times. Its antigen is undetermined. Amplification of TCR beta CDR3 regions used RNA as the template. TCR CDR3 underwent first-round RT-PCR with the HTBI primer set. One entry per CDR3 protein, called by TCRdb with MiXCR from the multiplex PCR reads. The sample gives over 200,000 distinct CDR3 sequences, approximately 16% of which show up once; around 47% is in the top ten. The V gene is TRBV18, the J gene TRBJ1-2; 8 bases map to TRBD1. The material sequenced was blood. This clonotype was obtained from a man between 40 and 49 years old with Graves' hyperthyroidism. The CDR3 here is CASSPYESGQGGYGYTF. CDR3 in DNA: TGTGCCAGCTCACCCTACGAGTCTGGACAGGGAGGATATGGCTACACCTTC.